The following is a T cell receptor (beta chain) sequence with its context. Its specificity is not known. The data are from a study of OX40 agonist ivuxolimab in advanced cancers. Study-level information: At 0.01 to 10 mg/kg, ivuxolimab was administered intravenously to patients every 2 weeks.

Whole-study results and caveats: Among T cells, CD8+ cells averaged more expanded clones than CD4+ cells. Certain nonresponding patients likewise had low normalized T-cell clonal expansion. Within 6 weeks, CD4+ and CD8+ blood T cells expanded clonally at 0.1 to 3.0 mg/kg.

Clones were sequenced by immunoSEQ multiplex PCR, and TCRdb holds only the in-frame ones, with some missing. The data contain nearly 25,000 clones, roughly 93% of them singletons. This sequence originates from an adult with an advanced solid tumor such as melanoma, head and neck, liver or kidney cancer. The material was CD4+ or CD8+ T cells sorted from blood, obtained in a trial of the OX40 agonist ivuxolimab.

CDR3 residues: CSVVEQLNTGELFF. For the CDR3, the DNA is TGCAGCGTTGTCGAACAGCTGAACACCGGGGAGCTGTTTTTT. V and J are TRBV29-1 and TRBJ2-2; no reliable D call. The CDR3 sequence is 14 residues long. V shed 4 bases and J shed 1 base, with 10 bases lying between them. Germline V gene lookup returns CDR1 SQVTM and CDR2 ANQGSEA.